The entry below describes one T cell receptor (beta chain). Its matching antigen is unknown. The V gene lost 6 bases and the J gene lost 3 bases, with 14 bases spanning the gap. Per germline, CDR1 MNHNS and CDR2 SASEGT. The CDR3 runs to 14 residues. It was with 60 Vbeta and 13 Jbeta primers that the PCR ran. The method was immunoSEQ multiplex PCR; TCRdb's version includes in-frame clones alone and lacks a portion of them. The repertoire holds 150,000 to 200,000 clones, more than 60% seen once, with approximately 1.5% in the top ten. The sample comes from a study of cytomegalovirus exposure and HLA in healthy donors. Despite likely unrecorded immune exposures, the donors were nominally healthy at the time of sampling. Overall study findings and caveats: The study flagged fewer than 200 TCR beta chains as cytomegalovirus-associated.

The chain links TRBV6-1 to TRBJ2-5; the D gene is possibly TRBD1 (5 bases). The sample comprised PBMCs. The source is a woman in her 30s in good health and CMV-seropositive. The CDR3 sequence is CASRPPGFEETQYF. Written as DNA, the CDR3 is TGTGCCAGCAGGCCTCCAGGGTTCGAAGAGACCCAGTACTTC.